This T cell receptor beta chain was captured in a study of shared clonotypes between healthy human individuals. In the case of this clone: Its antigen is unidentified.

The V end was cut by 6 bases, the J end by 3 bases, with 13 bases between. Germline V gene data show CDR1 as MNHEY and CDR2 as SVGAGI. This CDR3 is 14 amino acids long. Profiled with immunoSEQ multiplex PCR; TCRdb holds only in-frame clones, not every one. The sample lists 2 million to 2.5 million clones, approximately 96% occurring once. Broader study findings: The expectation was that sequencing depth would affect clonotype sharing among donors.

The receptor was isolated from a man younger than 35 in good health. Sequencing was performed on naive CD4+ T cells sorted from blood. Sample subset: CD45RA+ positively selected. The chain carries TRBV6-5 and TRBJ2-3; possible D gene TRBD2, 6 bases. In DNA form, the CDR3 reads TGTGCCAGCAGCCCGGGACTCTCTACAGATACGCAGTATTTT. Its translation is CASSPGLSTDTQYF.